Here is one TCR beta chain with its context. Other DNA sequences from this sample encode an identical CDR3 as well. This entry is derived from a study of shared clonotypes between healthy human individuals. Study in general: Those who served as donors were two women and a few men between the ages of 18 and 49. Three plates were used per donor for CD4 naive, three for CD4 memory, two for CD8 naive and one for CD8 memory.

V trimming: 0 bases; J trimming: 6 bases; junction bases outside the gene matches: 4. Germline V gene lookup returns CDR1 SGDLS and CDR2 YYNGEE. This CDR3 has 14 amino acids. CD8 cells classed as naive were CD45RO-negative and positively selected for CCR7, excluding terminally differentiated effector memory CD45RA+ cells. Clones were sequenced by immunoSEQ multiplex PCR, and TCRdb holds only the in-frame ones, with some missing. This table has about 2 million clones, about 95% appearing once. The source material was naive CD8+ T cells sorted from blood. This chain joins TRBV9 and TRBJ2-7; 9 nucleotides agree with TRBD1. The sequence was collected from a man between 18 and 29 years old in good health. CDR3 in amino acids: CASSVGDRVGEQYF. For the CDR3, the DNA is TGTGCCAGCAGCGTAGGGGACAGGGTTGGCGAGCAGTACTTC.